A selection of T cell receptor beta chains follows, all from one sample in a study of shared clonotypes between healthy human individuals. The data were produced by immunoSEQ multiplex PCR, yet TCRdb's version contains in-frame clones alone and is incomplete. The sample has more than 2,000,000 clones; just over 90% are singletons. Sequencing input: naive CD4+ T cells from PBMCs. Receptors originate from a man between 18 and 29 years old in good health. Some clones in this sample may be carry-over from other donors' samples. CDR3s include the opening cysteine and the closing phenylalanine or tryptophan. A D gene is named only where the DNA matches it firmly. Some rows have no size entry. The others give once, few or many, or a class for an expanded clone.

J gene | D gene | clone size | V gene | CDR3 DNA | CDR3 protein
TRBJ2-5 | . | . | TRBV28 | TGTGCCAGCAGTTTATCACAGGCGGGGACCCAGTACTTC | CASSLSQAGTQYF
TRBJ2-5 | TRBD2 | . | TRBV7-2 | TGTGCCAGCAGCCCCCAGTGGTCTAGCGGAGCCTACCAAGAGACCCAGTACTTC | CASSPQWSSGAYQETQYF
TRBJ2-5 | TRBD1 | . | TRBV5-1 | TGCGCCAGCAGCTTATTAGGGACAGGGGTTGAGACCCAGTACTTC | CASSLLGTGVETQYF
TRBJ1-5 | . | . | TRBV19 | TGTGCCAGTACCGGACAGTTTAATCAGCCCCAGCATTTT | CASTGQFNQPQHF
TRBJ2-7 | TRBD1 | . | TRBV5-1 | TGCGCCAGCAGCTGGGGACAGGGGAACTACGAGCAGTACTTC | CASSWGQGNYEQYF
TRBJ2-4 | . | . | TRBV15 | TGTGCCACCAGCAGAGGCGGGGCTAGCGAAAACATTCAGTACTTC | CATSRGGASENIQYF
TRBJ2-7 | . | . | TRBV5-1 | TGCGCCAGCAGCTTGAGGGCCGACTCCTACGAGCAGTACTTC | CASSLRADSYEQYF
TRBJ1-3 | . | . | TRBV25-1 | TGTGCCAGCAGTAGGGGCTCTGGAAACACCATATATTTT | CASSRGSGNTIYF
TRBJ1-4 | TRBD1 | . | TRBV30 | TGTGCGACAGGGGTGTCGGAAAAACTGTTTTTT | CATGVSEKLFF
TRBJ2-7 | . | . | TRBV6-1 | TGTGCCAGCAGTCCATCCGCGGGCGTACCCTACGAGCAGTACTTC | CASSPSAGVPYEQYF
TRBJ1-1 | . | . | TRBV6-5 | TGTGCCAGCAGTTACAATGGCAGGGTAGACACTGAAGCTTTCTTT | CASSYNGRVDTEAFF
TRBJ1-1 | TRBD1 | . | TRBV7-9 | TGTGCCAGCAGCTCCTTACCTACAGGGGCAGCTTTCTTT | CASSSLPTGAAFF
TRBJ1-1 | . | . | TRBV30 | TGTGCCTGGAGTGAAGGGAGCACTGAAGCTTTCTTT | CAWSEGSTEAFF
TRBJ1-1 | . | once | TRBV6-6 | TGTGCCAGCATTCCCCGCTGGGGGGGCACTGAAGCTTTCTTT | CASIPRWGGTEAFF
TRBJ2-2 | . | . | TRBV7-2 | TGTGCCAGCACTTCCGGGGGCACCGGGGAGCTGTTTTTT | CASTSGGTGELFF
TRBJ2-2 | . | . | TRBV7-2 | TGTGCCAGCAGCTTAGGGCAGAACACCGGGGAGCTGTTTTTT | CASSLGQNTGELFF
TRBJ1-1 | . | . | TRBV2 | TGTGCCAGTATTGGACAGCCCATGAACACTGAAGCTTTCTTT | CASIGQPMNTEAFF
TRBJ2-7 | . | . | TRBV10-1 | TGCGCCAGCAGTACTCGGGGTTCGCCCTACGAGCAGTACTTC | CASSTRGSPYEQYF
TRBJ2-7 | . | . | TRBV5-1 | TGCGCCAGCAGCTCCGGGGCCCCAAGCTCCTACGAGCAGTACTTC | CASSSGAPSSYEQYF
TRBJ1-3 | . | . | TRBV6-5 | TGTGCCAGCAGTCCCGTTTTCTCTGGAAACACCATATATTTT | CASSPVFSGNTIYF
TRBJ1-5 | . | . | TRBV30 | TGTGCCTGGAATGGAGGGGGCAATCAGCCCCAGCATTTT | CAWNGGGNQPQHF
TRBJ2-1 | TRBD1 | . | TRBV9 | TGTGCCAGCAGCCCGGGACAGGGGGCCAATGAGCAGTTCTTC | CASSPGQGANEQFF
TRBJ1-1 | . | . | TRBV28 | TGCGTATCCGGGCACACTGAAGCTTTCTTT | CVSGHTEAFF
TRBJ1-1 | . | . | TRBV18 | TGTGCCAGCTCCTCCTCAGGGGCCACTGAAGCTTTCTTT | CASSSSGATEAFF
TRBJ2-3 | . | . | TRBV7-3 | TGTGCCAGCAGTTTTATGGGACGGGACACAGATACGCAGTATTTT | CASSFMGRDTDTQYF
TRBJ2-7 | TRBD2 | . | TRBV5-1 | TGCGCCAGCAGCCAGAGGGAGGGAGTCAACGAGCAGTACTTC | CASSQREGVNEQYF
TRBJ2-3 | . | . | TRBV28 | TGTGCCAGCAGTCTTCGGACCTGGAGGGGCACAGATACGCAGTATTTT | CASSLRTWRGTDTQYF
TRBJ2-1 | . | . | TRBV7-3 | TGTGCCAGCAGCTTATCGCGTAACAATGAGCAGTTCTTC | CASSLSRNNEQFF
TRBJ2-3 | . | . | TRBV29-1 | TGCAGTATTAGACACACAGATACGCAGTATTTT | CSIRHTDTQYF
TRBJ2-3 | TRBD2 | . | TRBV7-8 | TGTGCCAGCAGCTGGGAGGGGCGGCGGGTTCCAGATACGCAGTATTTT | CASSWEGRRVPDTQYF
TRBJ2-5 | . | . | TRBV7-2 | TGTGCCAGCAGCTTAGTCGCCTCTAGAGTAGAGACCCAGTACTTC | CASSLVASRVETQYF
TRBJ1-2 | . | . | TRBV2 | TGTGCCAGCAGGGCAAGCTATGGCTACACCTTC | CASRASYGYTF
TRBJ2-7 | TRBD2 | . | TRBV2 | TGTGCCAGCAGGGGACTAGCGGGAGGCGAGCAGTACTTC | CASRGLAGGEQYF
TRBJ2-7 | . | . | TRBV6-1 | TGTGCCAGCAGTGAACAGGGGAGGGGCGAGCAGTACTTC | CASSEQGRGEQYF
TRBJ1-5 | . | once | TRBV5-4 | TGTGCCAGCAGCTCGCGGGATAGCAATCAGCCCCAGCATTTT | CASSSRDSNQPQHF
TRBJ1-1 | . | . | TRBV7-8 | TGTGCCAGCAGCCCCTATGAGTTGAACACTGAAGCTTTCTTT | CASSPYELNTEAFF
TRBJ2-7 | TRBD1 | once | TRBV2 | TGTGCCAGCAGTGACAGGGGACAGGGCGAGCAGTACTTC | CASSDRGQGEQYF
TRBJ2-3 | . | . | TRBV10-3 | TGTGCCATAGGAGAAGGAGATACGCAGTATTTT | CAIGEGDTQYF
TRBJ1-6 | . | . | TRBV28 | TGTGCCATCCACGGACAGTATAATTCACCCCTCCACTTT | CAIHGQYNSPLHF
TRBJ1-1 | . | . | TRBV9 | TGTGCCAGCAGCGTAGAGTCATCGAACACTGAAGCTTTCTTT | CASSVESSNTEAFF
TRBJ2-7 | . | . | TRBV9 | TGTGCCAGCAGCGTAAGCACACTTGAATACGAGCAGTACTTC | CASSVSTLEYEQYF
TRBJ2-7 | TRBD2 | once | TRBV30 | TGTGCCTGGAGTCAGACTAGCACCGAGCAGTACTTC | CAWSQTSTEQYF
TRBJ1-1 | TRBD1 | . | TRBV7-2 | TGTGCCAGCAGCTTAGATCGACAGGGTGAAGCTTTCTTT | CASSLDRQGEAFF
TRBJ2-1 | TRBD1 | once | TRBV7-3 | TGTGCCAGCAGCTTTACAGGGGGATACAATGAGCAGTTCTTC | CASSFTGGYNEQFF
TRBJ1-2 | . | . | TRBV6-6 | TGTGCCAGCAGTTACCCGGGAGGGGACGGGGGGTATGGCTACACCTTC | CASSYPGGDGGYGYTF
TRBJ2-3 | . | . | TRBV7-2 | TGTGCCAGCAGCTTACGCGCAGATACGCAGTATTTT | CASSLRADTQYF
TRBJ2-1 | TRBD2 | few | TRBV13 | TGTGCCAGCACCTGGCGGGCGGGAGGGGATTACAATGAGCAGTTCTTC | CASTWRAGGDYNEQFF
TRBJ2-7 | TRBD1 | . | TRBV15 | TGTGCCACCAGCAGAAAGCCGGGACAGGGGGCCCACGAGCAGTACTTC | CATSRKPGQGAHEQYF
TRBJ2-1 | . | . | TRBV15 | TGTGCCACCAGCAGAGATGAACGCGACGTCGGCGGCAATGAGCAGTTCTTC | CATSRDERDVGGNEQFF
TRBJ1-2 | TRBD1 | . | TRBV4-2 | TGTGCCAGCAGCCAAGAAGGGACAGGACGACATGGCTACACCTTC | CASSQEGTGRHGYTF
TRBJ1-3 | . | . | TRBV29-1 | TGCAGCGTTGTTCGGGTCTCCGGGACATTGGGGCCCGGAAACACCATATATTTT | CSVVRVSGTLGPGNTIYF